A single sample is the source of the 8 T cell receptor beta chains below, sequenced in a study of T-cell memory formation after mild COVID-19. MiXCR was run by TCRdb on the 5' RACE reads, yielding one entry per CDR3 protein. This repertoire shows 450,000 to 650,000 distinct CDR3 sequences, 18% found once; its top ten account for about 11%. The sequencing input was PBMCs or a T cell subset sorted from them (not recorded which). The receptors originated from an adult woman who had mild COVID-19 (a few samples of this study predate the infection). Cell type and time point are not known.

The chain links TRBV3-1 to TRBJ2-7; D is ambiguous. CDR3 length equals 13 residues. Trimming stripped 2 bases from V and 4 bases from J, with 9 bases between. CDR1 and CDR2 (germline): LGHDT, YNNKEL (reference sequence). The CDR3 region has the DNA TGTGCCAGCAGCCAACCAACTCATTACGAGCAGTACTTC. This translates into CASSQPTHYEQYF.

V gene TRBV4-3 combines with J gene TRBJ2-1; 10 bases agree with TRBD2. CDR1 is LGHNA, CDR2 YSLEER, per germline. This CDR3 is built from 15 residues. Losses at the gene ends were 5 bases for V and 3 bases for J; bases not matched to a gene: 4. The CDR3 region has the DNA TGCGCCAGCAGCGCAGGACTAGCGGTCTACAATGAGCAGTTCTTC. Its translation is CASSAGLAVYNEQFF.

This chain joins TRBV5-1 and TRBJ1-1; weak D call: TRBD1 (5 bases). Germline assignment: CDR1 SGHRS and CDR2 YFSETQ. This CDR3 is 15 amino acids long. Trimming pared 2 bases from V and 5 bases from J, leaving 16 bases between. CDR3 in DNA: TGCGCCAGCAGCTTACGAGTAACGGGGGGGACTGAAGCTTTCTTT. Translating gives CASSLRVTGGTEAFF.

This clonotype turned up a few times. The J gene is TRBJ1-1, the V gene TRBV7-3; D is undetermined. V dropped 0 bases and J dropped 3 bases, with 11 bases sitting between them. The CDR3 is 15 residues long. Per the germline V gene, CDR1 is SGHTA and CDR2 is FQGTGA. The CDR3 loop reads CASSLTRTRDTEAFF. The CDR3, as DNA: TGTGCCAGCAGCTTAACGAGGACGCGGGACACTGAAGCTTTCTTT.

The table lists this clonotype with many counts. V usage is TRBV20-1 and J usage is TRBJ1-6; 7 positions agree with TRBD1. The CDR3 is made up of 13 amino acids. After removal of 7 bases from V and 9 bases from J, the junction contained 9 bases not matched to a gene. Germline CDR1 is DFQATT and CDR2 is SNEGSKA (reference sequence). As DNA, the CDR3 is TGCAGTGTAGGGAGGGGGCAGAGTTCACCCCTCCACTTT. Translated: CSVGRGQSSPLHF.

The rearrangement uses TRBV6-5 and TRBJ2-1; 11 bases align to TRBD2. The CDR3 length is 15 residues. Germline CDR1 and CDR2: MNHEY and SVGAGI. J gave up 10 bases and V 0 bases, and 5 bases lay outside the gene matches. The CDR3 loop is CASSYSGLAGGEQFF. The CDR3 DNA follows: TGTGCCAGCAGTTACTCTGGGCTAGCGGGAGGCGAGCAGTTCTTC.

The gene calls are TRBV12-3 or TRBV12-4 and TRBJ1-5, with D unresolved. The CDR3 contains 14 residues. Trimming cost V 6 bases and J 11 bases, with 20 bases left between them. CDR3 sequence (DNA): TGTGCCAGCAGCACCGACGGAGTCTCCGGGGCCCAGCATTTT. Translation: CASSTDGVSGAQHF.

V usage is TRBV7-8 and J usage is TRBJ2-1; a possible D gene is TRBD2 (6 bases). In germline, CDR1 is SGHVS, CDR2 FQNEAQ. V was shortened by 6 bases and J by 5 bases, with 20 bases between the two germline ends. This CDR3 is built from 16 residues. The CDR3 spells CASRSISSEVNNEQFF. CDR3 coding DNA: TGTGCCAGCAGATCAATATCTAGCGAGGTTAACAATGAGCAGTTCTTC.